The TCR beta chain under discussion was sequenced for a study of cytomegalovirus exposure and HLA in healthy donors. Whole-study context: Later analysis reported that the approximately 110 validation repertoires shared the platform of the approximately 670 first-cohort repertoires.

The study's findings and limits: Reports described diagnosis of cytomegalovirus status by the classifier as highly specific and sensitive. The CMV antigen specificity of a few CMV-associated chains was confirmed through in vitro analysis. Generally TCR sequences proved uncommon, though certain public TCRs appeared in numerous donors.

In the case of this clone: Its antigen is as yet unknown.

Data came from immunoSEQ multiplex PCR; TCRdb stores just in-frame clones and leaves some out. The sample includes 180,000 or so clones, about 86% of them seen just once. Germline CDR1 and CDR2: LNHDA and SQIVND (reference sequence). The CDR3 covers 16 residues. V shed 5 bases and J 7 bases; nucleotides not matched to a gene: 14. The chain is built from TRBV19 and TRBJ1-1, with TRBD1 identical over 9 bases. The sequencing input was PBMCs. This clonotype was obtained from a woman in her twenties or thirties in good health and CMV-seronegative. CDR3: CASSEIRDRDRDEAFF. The CDR3 DNA reads TGTGCCAGTAGTGAGATACGGGACAGGGATCGGGATGAAGCTTTCTTT.